The TCR beta chain described here comes from a study of blood T cell repertoires in COVID-19 (TCRdb year 2020). Looking at the study overall: Samples covering the acute and convalescent phases of COVID-19 were provided by collaborators in the United States, Italy and Spain. Sample metadata almost always included a de-identified subject ID, COVID-19 status, age in years and sex. The material from the prospective study consisted of cDNA or gDNA derived from T cells, B-cell-depleted T cells, or PBMCs. Deeply sampled blood TCRbeta repertoires from subjects exposed to, actively infected with, or recovered from COVID-19 were included in the dataset. Where available, HLA class I and class II types were obtained from metadata supplied by the sample provider rather than from assay-based typing. The repertoires were released in a freely available public database intended as a resource for research on the immune response to SARS-CoV-2. Samples came from the ongoing ImmuneRACE study (first 160 participants) plus 1,254 subjects from 6 global collaborators. Here is what the overall study found, with its caveats: The quantity of clinical and demographic metadata differed by source and by participant and was supplied without curation.

TCRbeta CDR3 regions were amplified from genomic DNA using the immunoSEQ Assay, a bias-controlled multiplex PCR. In the authors' own workflow: The number of nucleated cells in each sample was estimated from the amplification of reference gene primers within the assay. Sequence reads were collapsed and filtered to measure the absolute abundance of every unique TCRbeta CDR3 rearrangement. Productive Simpson clonality was computed per sample as the square root of Simpson's diversity index over productive rearrangements. The clones in this table, taken by TCRdb from immuneACCESS, are in-frame only. Not every clone is retained; where verified, under half of the shortfall comes from an unresolved V gene, and the cause of the rest is unknown. V, J and clone size reflect that table, while D and trimming were determined from the DNA. Within this sample are approximately 200,000 clones, with more than 75% of them counted one time only. The top ten constitute more than 7.5% of the sample.

In the prospective study, participants were about 18 to 100 years old, resided in about 25 geographic areas of the United States, and were enrolled through a virtual design. To assign participants to cohorts, the prospective study relied on clinical history that participants themselves reported in a screening survey and a study questionnaire. ImmuneRACE Cohort 3 recovered participants were defined by two consecutive negative NP/OP PCR tests, healthcare professional clearance, or symptom resolution. Mobile phlebotomists in the prospective study collected whole blood, serum and a nasopharyngeal or oropharyngeal swab from every participant. Additional blood draws and questionnaires over an approximately two-month period could optionally be provided by prospective study participants. Before DNA extraction, blood samples from the prospective study were shipped at room temperature or frozen. Between the V and J ends, shortened by 5 bases and 0 bases respectively, the junction contains 16 bases. CDR1 GTSNPN and CDR2 SVGIG were looked up in the germline V gene (reference sequence). From cysteine to phenylalanine, the CDR3 is 15 amino acids long. Solely the CDR3 DNA is kept, with 45 bases framed from the first base.

With regard to this clone: Which antigen it targets is not known. No base quality values were provided; no much bigger clone lies one nucleotide off.

Sample: PBMCs or T cells enriched from blood (not recorded which). This clonotype was sampled from a woman in her thirties who had recovered from COVID-19. The V gene is TRBV30 and the J gene is TRBJ1-2, with the D gene not clear enough to name. Here is the DNA: TGTGCCTGGCTGAGACGGGAATCAGCTAACTATGGCTACACCTTC. This encodes CAWLRRESANYGYTF. The full variable domain, with segments outside the CDR3 supplied by the reference TRBV30 and TRBJ1-2 proteins, appears as SQTIHQWPATLVQPVGSPLSLECTVEGTSNPNLYWYRQAAGRGLQLLFYSVGIGQISSEVPQNLSASRPQDRQFILSSKKLLLSDSGFYLCAWLRRESANYGYTFGSGTRLTVV.